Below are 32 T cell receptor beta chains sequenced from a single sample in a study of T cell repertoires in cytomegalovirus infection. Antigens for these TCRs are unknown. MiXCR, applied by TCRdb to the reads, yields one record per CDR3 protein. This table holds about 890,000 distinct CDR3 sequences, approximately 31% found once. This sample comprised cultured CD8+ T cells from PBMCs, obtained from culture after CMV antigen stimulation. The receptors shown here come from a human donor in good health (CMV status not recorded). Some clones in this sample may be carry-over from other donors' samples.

The chain's CDR3 is CSVWTSGGLGETQYF. CDR3 nucleotide sequence: TGCAGCGTGTGGACTAGCGGGGGGCTGGGGGAGACCCAGTACTTC. The chain is built from TRBV29-1 and TRBJ2-5, with TRBD2 matching 14 bases. The CDR3 has 15 amino acids. The germline CDR1 and CDR2 sequences are SQVTM and ANQGSEA. The V segment lost 6 bases and the J segment 5 bases; nucleotides outside the gene matches: 8.

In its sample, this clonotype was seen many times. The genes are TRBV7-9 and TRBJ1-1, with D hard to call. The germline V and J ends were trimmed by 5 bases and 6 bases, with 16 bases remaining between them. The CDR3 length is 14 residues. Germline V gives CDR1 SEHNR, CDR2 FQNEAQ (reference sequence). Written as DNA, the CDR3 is TGTGCCAGCAGCCCTAGGTCTTACAGCGCTGAAGCTTTCTTT. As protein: CASSPRSYSAEAFF.

For the CDR3, the DNA is TGCGCCAGCAGCCAAGAAAAGCGTAGGGGTGATACGCAGTATTTT. It is translated as CASSQEKRRGDTQYF. The chain carries TRBV4-1 and TRBJ2-3; D is possibly TRBD1 (5 bases). V shed 0 bases and J shed 6 bases, with 13 bases lying between them. The CDR3 consists of 15 residues. CDR1 is MGHRA and CDR2 is YSYEKL in the germline V gene.

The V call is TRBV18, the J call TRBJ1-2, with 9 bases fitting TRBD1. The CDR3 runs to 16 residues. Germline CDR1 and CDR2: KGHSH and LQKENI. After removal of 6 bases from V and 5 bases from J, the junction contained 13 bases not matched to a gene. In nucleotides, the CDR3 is TGTGCCAGCTCTCTCAGCGGAGACAGGGGGTTTTATGGCTACACCTTC. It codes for CASSLSGDRGFYGYTF. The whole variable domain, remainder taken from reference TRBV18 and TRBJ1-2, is NAGVMQNPRHLVRRRGQEARLRCSPMKGHSHVYWYRQLPEEGLKFMVYLQKENIIDESGMPKERFSAEFPKEGPSILRIQQVVRGDSAAYFCASSLSGDRGFYGYTFGSGTRLTVV.

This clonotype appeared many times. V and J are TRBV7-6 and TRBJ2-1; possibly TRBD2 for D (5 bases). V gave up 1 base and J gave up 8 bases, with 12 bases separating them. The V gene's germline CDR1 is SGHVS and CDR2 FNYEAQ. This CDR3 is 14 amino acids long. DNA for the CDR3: TGTGCCAGCAGCTTAGAAGGACTCCCTCATGAGCAGTTCTTC. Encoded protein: CASSLEGLPHEQFF.

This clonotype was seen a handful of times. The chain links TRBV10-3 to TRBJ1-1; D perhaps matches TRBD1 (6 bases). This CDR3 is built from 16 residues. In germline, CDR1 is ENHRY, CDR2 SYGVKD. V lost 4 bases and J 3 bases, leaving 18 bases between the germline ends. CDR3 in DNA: TGTGCCATCAGTGGTGGTGGGGGCCGTAGTGACACTGAAGCTTTCTTT. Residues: CAISGGGGRSDTEAFF.

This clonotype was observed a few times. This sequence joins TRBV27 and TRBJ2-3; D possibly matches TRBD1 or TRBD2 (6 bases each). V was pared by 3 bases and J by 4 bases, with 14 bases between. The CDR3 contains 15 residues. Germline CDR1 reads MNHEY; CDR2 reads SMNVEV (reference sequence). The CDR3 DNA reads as TGTGCCAGCAGTTTTTGGGGGGCCGAGGCAGATACGCAGTATTTT. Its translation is CASSFWGAEADTQYF.

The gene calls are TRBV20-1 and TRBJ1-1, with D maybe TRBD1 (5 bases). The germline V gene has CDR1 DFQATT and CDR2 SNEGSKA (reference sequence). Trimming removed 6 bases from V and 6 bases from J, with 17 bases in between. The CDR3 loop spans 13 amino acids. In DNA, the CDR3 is TGCAGTGCGCCCGAGCGGGGGGTTCCTGAAGCTTTCTTT. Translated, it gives CSAPERGVPEAFF.

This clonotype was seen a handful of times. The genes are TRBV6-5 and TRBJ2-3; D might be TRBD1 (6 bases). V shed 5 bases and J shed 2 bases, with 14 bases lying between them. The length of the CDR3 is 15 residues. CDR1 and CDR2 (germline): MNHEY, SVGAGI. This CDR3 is CASSTGLGATDTQYF. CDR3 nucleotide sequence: TGTGCCAGCAGTACGGGTCTGGGGGCCACAGATACGCAGTATTTT.

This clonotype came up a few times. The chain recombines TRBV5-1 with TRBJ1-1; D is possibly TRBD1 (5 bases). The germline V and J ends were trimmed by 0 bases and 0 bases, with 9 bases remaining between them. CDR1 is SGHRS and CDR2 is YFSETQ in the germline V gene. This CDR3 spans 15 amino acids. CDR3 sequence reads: CASSLAGYLNTEAFF. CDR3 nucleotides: TGCGCCAGCAGCTTGGCAGGGTATCTGAACACTGAAGCTTTCTTT.

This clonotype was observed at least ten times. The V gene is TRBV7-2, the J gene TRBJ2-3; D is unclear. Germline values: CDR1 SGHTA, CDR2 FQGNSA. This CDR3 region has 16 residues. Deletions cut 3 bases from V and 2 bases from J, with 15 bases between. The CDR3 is CASSFIYPTLTDTQYF. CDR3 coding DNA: TGTGCCAGCAGCTTTATTTACCCGACCCTCACAGATACGCAGTATTTT.

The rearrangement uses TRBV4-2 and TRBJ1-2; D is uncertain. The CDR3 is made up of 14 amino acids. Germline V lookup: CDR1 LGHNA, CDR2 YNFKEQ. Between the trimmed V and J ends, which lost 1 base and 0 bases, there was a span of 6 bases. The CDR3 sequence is CASSQAEANYGYTF. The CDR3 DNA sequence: TGTGCCAGCAGCCAAGCAGAAGCTAACTATGGCTACACCTTC.

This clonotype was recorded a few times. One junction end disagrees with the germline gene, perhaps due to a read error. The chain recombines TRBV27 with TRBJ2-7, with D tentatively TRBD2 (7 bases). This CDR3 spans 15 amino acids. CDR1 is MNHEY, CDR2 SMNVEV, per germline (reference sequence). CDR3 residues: CASSLSPGGSHEQYF. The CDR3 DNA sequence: TGTGCCAGCAGTTTATCACCGGGGGGCTCCCACGAGCAGTACTTC.

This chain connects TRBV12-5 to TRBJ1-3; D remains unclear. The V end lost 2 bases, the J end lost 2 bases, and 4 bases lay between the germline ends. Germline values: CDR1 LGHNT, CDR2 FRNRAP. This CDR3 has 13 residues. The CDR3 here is CASGLRAGNTIYF. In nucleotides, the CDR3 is TGTGCTAGTGGTTTGAGGGCTGGAAACACCATATATTTT.

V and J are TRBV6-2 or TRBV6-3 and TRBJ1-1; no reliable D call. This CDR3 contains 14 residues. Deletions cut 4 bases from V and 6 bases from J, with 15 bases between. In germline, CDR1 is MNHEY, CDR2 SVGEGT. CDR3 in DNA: TGTGCCAGCAGTTTCACTCGAACCGGGGCTGAAGCTTTCTTT. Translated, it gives CASSFTRTGAEAFF.

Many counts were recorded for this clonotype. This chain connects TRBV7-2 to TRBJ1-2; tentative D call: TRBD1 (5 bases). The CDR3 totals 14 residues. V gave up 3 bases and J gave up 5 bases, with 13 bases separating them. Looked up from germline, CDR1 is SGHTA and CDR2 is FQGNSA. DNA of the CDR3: TGTGCCAGCAGCTTTGCGGGGGTGGGATATGGCTACACCTTC. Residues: CASSFAGVGYGYTF.

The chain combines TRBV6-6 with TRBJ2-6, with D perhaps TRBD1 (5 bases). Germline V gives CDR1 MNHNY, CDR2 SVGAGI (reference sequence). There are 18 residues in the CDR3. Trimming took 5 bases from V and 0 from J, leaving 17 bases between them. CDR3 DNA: TGTGCCAGCAGTCTCTCAGGACATCTCAGCTCTGGGGCCAACGTCCTGACTTTC. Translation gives CASSLSGHLSSGANVLTF.

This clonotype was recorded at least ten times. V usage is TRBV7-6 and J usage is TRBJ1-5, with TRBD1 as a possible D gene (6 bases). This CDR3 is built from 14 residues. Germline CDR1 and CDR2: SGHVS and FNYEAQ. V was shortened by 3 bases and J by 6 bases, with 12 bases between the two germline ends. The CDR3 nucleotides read TGTGCCAGCAGCTTTGCGGGGGCTGGTCAGCCCCAGCATTTT. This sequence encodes CASSFAGAGQPQHF.

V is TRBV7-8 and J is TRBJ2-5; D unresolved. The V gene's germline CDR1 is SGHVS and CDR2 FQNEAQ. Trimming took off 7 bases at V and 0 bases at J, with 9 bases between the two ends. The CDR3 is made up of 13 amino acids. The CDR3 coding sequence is TGTGCCAGCATCCCCGATAACCAAGAGACCCAGTACTTC. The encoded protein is CASIPDNQETQYF.

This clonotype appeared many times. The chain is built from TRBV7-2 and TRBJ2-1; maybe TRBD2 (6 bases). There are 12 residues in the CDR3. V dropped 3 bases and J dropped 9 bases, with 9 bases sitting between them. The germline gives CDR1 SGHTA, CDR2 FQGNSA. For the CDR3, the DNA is TGTGCCAGCAGCTTCGGACTAACTGAGCAGTTCTTC. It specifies CASSFGLTEQFF.

The CDR3 DNA reads TGTGCTAGTGGTCTGACCGAGATGAACACTGAAGCTTTCTTT. As protein: CASGLTEMNTEAFF. The chain couples TRBV12-5 to TRBJ1-1; D is uncertain. There are 14 residues in the CDR3. Germline CDR1 reads LGHNT; CDR2 reads FRNRAP. Trimming removed 5 bases at V and 0 bases at J, with 10 bases between. The whole variable domain, filled in from reference TRBV12-5 and TRBJ1-1, reads DARVTQTPRHKVTEMGQEVTMRCQPILGHNTVFWYRQTMMQGLELLAYFRNRAPLDDSGMPKDRFSAEMPDATLATLKIQPSEPRDSAVYFCASGLTEMNTEAFFGQGTRLTVV.

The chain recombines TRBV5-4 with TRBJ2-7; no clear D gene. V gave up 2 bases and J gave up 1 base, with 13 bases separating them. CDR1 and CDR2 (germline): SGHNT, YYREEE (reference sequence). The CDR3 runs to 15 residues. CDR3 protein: CASSFWALGSYEQYF. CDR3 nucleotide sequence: TGTGCCAGCAGCTTTTGGGCACTGGGGTCCTACGAGCAGTACTTC.

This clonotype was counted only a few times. CDR3 bases: TGCAGCGTTCCGGGACTAGCGGATTACAATGAGCAGTTCTTC. It codes for CSVPGLADYNEQFF. V and J are TRBV29-1 and TRBJ2-1, with 11 bases lining up with TRBD2. The trim removed 5 bases at V and 4 bases at J, leaving 4 bases unmatched. This CDR3 is 14 amino acids long. The germline V gene encodes CDR1 SQVTM and CDR2 ANQGSEA.

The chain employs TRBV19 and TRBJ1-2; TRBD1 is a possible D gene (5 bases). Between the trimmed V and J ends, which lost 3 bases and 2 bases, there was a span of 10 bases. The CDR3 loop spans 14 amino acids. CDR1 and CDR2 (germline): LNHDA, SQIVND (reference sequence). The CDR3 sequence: CASSIQGGNYGYTF. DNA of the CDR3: TGTGCCAGTAGTATCCAGGGCGGAAACTATGGCTACACCTTC. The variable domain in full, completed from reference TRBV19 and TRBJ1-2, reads DGGITQSPKYLFRKEGQNVTLSCEQNLNHDAMYWYRQDPGQGLRLIYYSQIVNDFQKGDIAEGYSVSREKKESFPLTVTSAQKNPTAFYLCASSIQGGNYGYTFGSGTRLTVV.

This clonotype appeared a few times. The CDR3, as DNA: TGTGCCAGCAGCTCGAGGGGAGTTAGGGACACAGAGACCCAGTACTTC. Residues: CASSSRGVRDTETQYF. The genes are TRBV7-9 and TRBJ2-5; weak D call: TRBD1 (6 bases). Germline V lookup: CDR1 SEHNR, CDR2 FQNEAQ (reference sequence). V shed 4 bases and J shed 4 bases, with 19 bases lying between them. The CDR3 extends over 16 amino acids.

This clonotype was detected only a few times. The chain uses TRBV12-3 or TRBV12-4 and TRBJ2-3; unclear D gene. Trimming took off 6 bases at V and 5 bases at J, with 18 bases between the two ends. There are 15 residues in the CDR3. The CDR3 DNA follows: TGTGCCAGCAGACCCTGGCGTAGCTCGGGAGATACGCAGTATTTT. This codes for CASRPWRSSGDTQYF.

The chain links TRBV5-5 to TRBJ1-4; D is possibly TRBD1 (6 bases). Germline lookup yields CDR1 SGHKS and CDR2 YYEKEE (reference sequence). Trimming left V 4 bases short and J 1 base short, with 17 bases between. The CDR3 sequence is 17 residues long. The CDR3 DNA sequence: TGTGCCAGCAGCCACGACAGGCCCGATGGAACTAATGAAAAACTGTTTTTT. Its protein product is CASSHDRPDGTNEKLFF.

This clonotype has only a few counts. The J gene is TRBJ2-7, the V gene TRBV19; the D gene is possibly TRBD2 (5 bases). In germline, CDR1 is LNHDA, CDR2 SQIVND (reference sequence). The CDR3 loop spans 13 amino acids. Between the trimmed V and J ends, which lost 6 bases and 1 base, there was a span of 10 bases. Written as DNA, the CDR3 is TGTGCCAGTAGCCAATGGGAGTCCTACGAGCAGTACTTC. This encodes CASSQWESYEQYF.

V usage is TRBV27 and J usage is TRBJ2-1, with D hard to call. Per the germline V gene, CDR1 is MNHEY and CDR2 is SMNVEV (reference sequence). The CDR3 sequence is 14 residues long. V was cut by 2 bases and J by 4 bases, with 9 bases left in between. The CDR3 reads CASSLGLRYNEQFF. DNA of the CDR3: TGTGCCAGCAGTTTAGGTTTGCGGTACAATGAGCAGTTCTTC.

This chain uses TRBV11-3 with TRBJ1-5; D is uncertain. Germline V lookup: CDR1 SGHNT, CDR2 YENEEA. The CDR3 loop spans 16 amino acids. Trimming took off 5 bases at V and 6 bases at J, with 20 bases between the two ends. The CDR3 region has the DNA TGTGCCAGCAGCCCACCGACTATGTGTGGAAGTCAGCCCCAGCATTTT. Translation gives CASSPPTMCGSQPQHF.

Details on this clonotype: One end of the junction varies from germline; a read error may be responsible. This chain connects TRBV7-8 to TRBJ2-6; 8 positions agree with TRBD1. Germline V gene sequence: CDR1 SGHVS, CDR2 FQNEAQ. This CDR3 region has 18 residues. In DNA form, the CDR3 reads TGTGCCAGCAGCCCGAGGGGGACAGGTCTCTCTGGGGCCAACGTCCTGAATTTC. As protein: CASSPRGTGLSGANVLNF.

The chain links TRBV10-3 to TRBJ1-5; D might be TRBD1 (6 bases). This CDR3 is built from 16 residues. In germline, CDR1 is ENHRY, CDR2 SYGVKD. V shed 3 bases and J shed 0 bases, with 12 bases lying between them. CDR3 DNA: TGTGCCATCAGTGAAGGGGGACCTTATAGCAATCAGCCCCAGCATTTT. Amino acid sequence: CAISEGGPYSNQPQHF.